A single sample gave rise to the 32 T cell receptor beta chains below, sequenced in a study of PD-L1 blockade in urothelial cancer. The time point here: pretreatment peripheral blood. Repertoires were generated with immunoSEQ multiplex PCR, while TCRdb's copy carries only in-frame clones and drops some. Counted here are 85,000 to 90,000 clones, around 89% occurring once; the ten biggest clones make up 0.97%. This sample comprised PBMCs, obtained around atezolizumab (anti-PD-L1) treatment. The receptors were gathered from an elderly woman with urothelial cancer.

The chain has TRBV21-1 and TRBJ2-1; whether TRBD2, the table's D call, matches the DNA was not checked. TRBV21-1 is flagged as a pseudogene. The CDR3 totals 15 residues. As DNA, the CDR3 is TGTGCCAGCAGCAAACTAAGGACTAGCAAGGCTGAGCAGTTCTTC. It translates to CASSKLRTSKAEQFF.

This rearrangement joins TRBV4-2 to TRBJ2-7, with a weak D call TRBD2 (7 bases). The CDR3 is made up of 16 amino acids. CDR1 is LGHNA and CDR2 is YNFKEQ in the germline V gene. V was pared by 0 bases and J by 1 base, with 13 bases between. CDR3 nucleotides: TGTGCCAGCAGCCAAGATACGGGGGGCGCTTCCTACGAGCAGTACTTC. Encoded protein: CASSQDTGGASYEQYF.

This chain joins TRBV29-1 and TRBJ2-5; D may be TRBD2 (5 bases). Trimming took 6 bases from V and 7 from J, leaving 15 bases between them. This CDR3 comprises 12 residues. Germline CDR1 is SQVTM and CDR2 is ANQGSEA. Written as DNA, the CDR3 is TGCAGCGTCCTTACCAGACGGGGGACCCAGTACTTC. Protein product: CSVLTRRGTQYF.

The chain links TRBV13 to TRBJ1-2, with 9 bases that match TRBD1. Germline values: CDR1 PRHDT, CDR2 FYEKMQ (reference sequence). The CDR3 has 16 residues. The V segment lost 1 base and the J segment 2 bases; nucleotides outside the gene matches: 5. The CDR3 DNA is TGTGCCAGCAGCTTAGAGACAGGGGGACCCAACTATGGCTACACCTTC. It yields the protein CASSLETGGPNYGYTF.

The chain uses TRBV30 and TRBJ1-2; 7 nucleotides agree with TRBD1. The CDR3 runs to 12 residues. Germline CDR1 reads GTSNPN; CDR2 reads SVGIG (reference sequence). V trimming: 3 bases; J trimming: 7 bases; junction bases outside the gene matches: 5. CDR3: CAWSGNRGGYTF. The CDR3 DNA is TGTGCCTGGAGCGGAAACAGGGGTGGCTACACCTTC.

V and J are TRBV2 and TRBJ1-1; tentatively, D is TRBD1 (5 bases). The CDR3 contains 12 residues. The V end lost 6 bases, the J end lost 5 bases, and 10 bases lay between the germline ends. Germline V gene data show CDR1 as SNHLY and CDR2 as FYNNEI. CDR3 DNA: TGTGCCAGCAGAAGACCAGGGACTGAAGCTTTCTTT. Translated, it gives CASRRPGTEAFF.

This sequence joins TRBV6-1 and TRBJ2-3, with 10 bases matching TRBD1. The length of the CDR3 is 16 residues. CDR1 and CDR2 from the germline V gene are MNHNS and SASEGT. After removal of 3 bases from V and 2 bases from J, the junction contained 5 bases not matched to a gene. CDR3 nucleotides: TGTGCCAGCAGTGATAGGGACAGGGGCCTCACAGATACGCAGTATTTT. This translates into CASSDRDRGLTDTQYF.

The CDR3 DNA sequence: TGTGCCAGCAACCCCCCCATGGGACAGGAACTAACCTACGAGCAGTACTTC. It codes for CASNPPMGQELTYEQYF. The chain has TRBV28 and TRBJ2-7, with 8 bases aligning to TRBD1. This CDR3 contains 17 residues. V lost 7 bases, J lost 2 bases, and 16 bases stayed unmatched. Germline V gene lookup returns CDR1 MDHEN and CDR2 SYDVKM.

Only one count was recorded for this clone. This rearrangement joins TRBV7-3 to TRBJ2-3, with TRBD2 matching over 10 bases. With V trimmed by 5 bases and J by 4 bases, 3 bases remained unmatched. Germline-derived CDR1 and CDR2 are SGHTA and FQGTGA. This CDR3 has 14 amino acids. The DNA for the CDR3 is TGTGCCAGCAGCGAGGGACTAGCGTCAGATACGCAGTATTTT. This encodes CASSEGLASDTQYF. Full variable domain (outside the CDR3, taken from reference TRBV7-3 and TRBJ2-3): GAGVSQTPSNKVTEKGKYVELRCDPISGHTALYWYRQSLGQGPEFLIYFQGTGAADDSGLPNDRFFAVRPEGSVSTLKIQRTERGDSAVYLCASSEGLASDTQYFGPGTRLTVL.

The chain employs TRBV12-5 and TRBJ2-5; 7 bases agree with TRBD2. This CDR3 spans 16 amino acids. After removal of 4 bases from V and 5 bases from J, the junction contained 13 bases not matched to a gene. Germline loops: CDR1 LGHNT, CDR2 FRNRAP. CDR3 sequence: CASGSLLFDGGETQYF. CDR3 DNA sequence: TGTGCTAGTGGTTCCCTTCTCTTTGACGGGGGGGAGACCCAGTACTTC.

The chain links TRBV9 to TRBJ2-5; D might be TRBD1 (5 bases). The CDR3 is 16 amino acids. V was clipped by 0 bases and J by 5 bases, with 17 bases between them. CDR1 is SGDLS and CDR2 is YYNGEE in the germline V gene. CDR3 amino acids: CASSVGDGAGRETQYF. CDR3 in DNA: TGTGCCAGCAGCGTAGGGGATGGGGCAGGACGGGAGACCCAGTACTTC.

The rearrangement links TRBV21-1 to TRBJ2-7; TRBD1 reflects the table's D call only, with no check against the DNA. TRBV21-1 is described as a pseudogene. The CDR3 spans 16 residues. The DNA for the CDR3 is TGTGCCAGCAGCAAAGGGCCCCCAGTGGCCCGCTACGAGCAGTACTTC. This translates into CASSKGPPVARYEQYF.

This clone was recorded once. The genes are TRBV7-3 and TRBJ2-5, with D possibly TRBD2 on 6 matching bases. V was shortened by 5 bases and J by 4 bases, with 11 bases between the two germline ends. The CDR3 sequence is 13 residues long. CDR1 is SGHTA, CDR2 FQGTGA, per germline. The CDR3 DNA follows: TGTGCCAGCAGCATGGACGGGGGAGAGACCCAGTACTTC. It encodes CASSMDGGETQYF.

The chain is built from TRBV6-6 and TRBJ2-7; 7 bases line up with TRBD1. This CDR3 contains 14 residues. Germline V gene data show CDR1 as MNHNY and CDR2 as SVGAGI (reference sequence). J gave up 0 bases and V 6 bases, and 5 bases lay outside the gene matches. The CDR3 is CASRGQDLSYEQYF. The CDR3 region has the DNA TGTGCCAGCAGAGGACAGGACCTCTCCTACGAGCAGTACTTC.

The chain employs TRBV6-6 and TRBJ2-7, with 8 positions matching TRBD1. CDR1 is MNHNY and CDR2 is SVGAGI in the germline V gene (reference sequence). CDR3 size: 13 residues. J lost 0 bases, V lost 6 bases, and 1 base had no gene match. CDR3: CASRTGGSYEQYF. The CDR3 DNA reads TGTGCCAGCAGAACAGGGGGCTCCTACGAGCAGTACTTC.

V gene TRBV9 combines with J gene TRBJ2-7, with 10 bases fitting TRBD1. CDR3 length: 16 amino acids. V dropped 0 bases and J dropped 7; count of bases not matched to a gene: 10. Germline CDR1 and CDR2: SGDLS and YYNGEE. CDR3 coding DNA: TGTGCCAGCAGCGTAGCATGGGACAGGGGCGCGGGAGAGCAGTACTTC. This gives the protein CASSVAWDRGAGEQYF. Full variable domain (remainder filled in from reference TRBV9 and TRBJ2-7): DSGVTQTPKHLITATGQRVTLRCSPRSGDLSVYWYQQSLDQGLQFLIQYYNGEERAKGNILERFSAQQFPDLHSELNLSSLELGDSALYFCASSVAWDRGAGEQYFGPGTRLTVT.

The chain links TRBV5-4 to TRBJ1-1, with TRBD1 matching 11 bases. Germline CDR1 and CDR2: SGHNT and YYREEE (reference sequence). V dropped 3 bases and J dropped 5; count of bases not matched to a gene: 3. This CDR3 has 14 residues. The CDR3 protein is CASSWTGGETEAFF. The CDR3 bases are TGTGCCAGCAGCTGGACAGGGGGCGAGACTGAAGCTTTCTTT.

The chain recombines TRBV29-1 with TRBJ2-5; perhaps TRBD1 as D (6 bases). Trimming removed 6 bases from V and 4 bases from J, with 9 bases in between. This CDR3 is built from 11 residues. Germline-derived CDR1 and CDR2 are SQVTM and ANQGSEA. The CDR3 spells CSVGTTETQYF. The CDR3, as DNA: TGCAGCGTCGGGACAACAGAGACCCAGTACTTC.

V and J are TRBV5-1 and TRBJ2-1, with TRBD2 identical over 9 bases. The CDR3 is made up of 18 amino acids. Unmatched junction bases numbered 15, after V lost 0 bases and J lost 8 bases. Germline V lookup: CDR1 SGHRS, CDR2 YFSETQ. Here the CDR3 reads CASSLAGIAGVLIDEQFF. CDR3 bases: TGCGCCAGCAGCTTGGCCGGGATAGCGGGAGTTTTAATCGATGAGCAGTTCTTC.

The chain combines TRBV6-4 with TRBJ2-3, with 7 nucleotides matching TRBD2. The V gene end was trimmed by 6 bases and the J gene end by 2 bases; junction bases not matched to a gene: 2. The germline V gene encodes CDR1 MRHNA and CDR2 SNTAGT. CDR3 length equals 13 residues. CDR3 sequence reads: CASSRDYTDTQYF. CDR3 nucleotides: TGTGCCAGCAGCCGGGACTACACAGATACGCAGTATTTT.

This clone has only one observation. V usage is TRBV30 and J usage is TRBJ2-7, with a possible D match to TRBD1 (5 bases). Trimming shortened V by 6 bases and J by 2 bases, and 8 bases separated the two germline ends. The CDR3 has 11 residues. Germline CDR1 and CDR2: GTSNPN and SVGIG (reference sequence). The CDR3 reads CACGQAYEQYF. The CDR3 DNA is TGTGCCTGCGGACAAGCCTACGAGCAGTACTTC.

The CDR3 loop reads CASSPGANQPQHF. In nucleotides, the CDR3 is TGTGCCAGCAGCCCAGGGGCCAATCAGCCCCAGCATTTT. The V and J genes are TRBV7-9 and TRBJ1-5; perhaps TRBD1 as D (6 bases). The V gene's germline CDR1 is SEHNR and CDR2 FQNEAQ (reference sequence). The CDR3 length is 13 residues. The V gene lost 5 bases and the J gene lost 3 bases, with 8 bases spanning the gap.

This chain joins TRBV28 and TRBJ2-7; 8 nucleotides line up with TRBD2. This CDR3 region has 14 residues. J was trimmed by 3 bases and V by 8 bases; bases with no gene match: 9. Looked up from germline, CDR1 is MDHEN and CDR2 is SYDVKM. The CDR3: CASSGGLADYEQYF. The CDR3 DNA reads TGTGCCAGCTCAGGCGGACTAGCTGACTACGAGCAGTACTTC.

The chain joins TRBV5-6 to TRBJ2-5; D is perhaps TRBD1 (5 bases). This CDR3 region has 15 residues. Trimming cost V 0 bases and J 5 bases, with 14 bases left between them. Germline CDR1 SGHDT, CDR2 YYEEEE. The DNA of the CDR3 is TGTGCCAGCAGCTTGGGCCTCAAGACAGATGAGACCCAGTACTTC. Translating gives CASSLGLKTDETQYF.

This sequence joins TRBV5-6 and TRBJ1-5; TRBD1 is a possible D gene (6 bases). CDR3 length: 16 amino acids. Germline values: CDR1 SGHDT, CDR2 YYEEEE. Trimming stripped 4 bases from V and 7 bases from J, with 21 bases between. Written as DNA, the CDR3 is TGTGCCAGCAGCCCATACGGACTGGGGGGGCACCAGCCCCAGCATTTT. The encoded protein is CASSPYGLGGHQPQHF. Full variable domain (rest looked up from reference TRBV5-6 and TRBJ1-5): DAGVTQSPTHLIKTRGQQVTLRCSPKSGHDTVSWYQQALGQGPQFIFQYYEEEERQRGNFPDRFSGHQFPNYSSELNVNALLLGDSALYLCASSPYGLGGHQPQHFGDGTRLSIL.

The chain has TRBV28 and TRBJ1-4, with D possibly being TRBD1 (5 bases). This CDR3 is built from 15 residues. Germline lookup yields CDR1 MDHEN and CDR2 SYDVKM. The V and J ends lost 6 bases and 4 bases respectively, with 15 bases between them. CDR3 in DNA: TGTGCCAGCAGCCCAGGGAATGGGTATAATGAAAAACTGTTTTTT. It yields the protein CASSPGNGYNEKLFF.

The rearrangement joins TRBV28 to TRBJ2-5, with 12 bases fitting TRBD2. Losses at the gene ends were 5 bases for V and 4 bases for J; bases not matched to a gene: 11. The length of the CDR3 is 17 residues. The V gene's germline CDR1 is MDHEN and CDR2 SYDVKM. This CDR3 is CASSPTGLAGLVETQYF. The CDR3 DNA reads as TGTGCCAGCAGTCCTACCGGACTAGCGGGATTGGTAGAGACCCAGTACTTC.

Written as DNA, the CDR3 is TGTGTGGGTCAGGGGGATGGCTACACCTTC. Protein: CVGQGDGYTF. The J gene is TRBJ1-2, the V gene TRBV7-8; 7 bases are shared with TRBD1. Germline loops: CDR1 SGHVS, CDR2 FQNEAQ. This CDR3 contains 10 residues.

The chain uses TRBV2 and TRBJ2-7; 9 nucleotides agree with TRBD1. There are 16 residues in the CDR3. Per germline, CDR1 SNHLY and CDR2 FYNNEI. Trimming removed 8 bases from V and 6 bases from J; junction bases left unmatched: 17. The CDR3 DNA reads TGTGCCAGCCGTGGGGGGCTAGGGACAGGGTTACTCGAGCAGTACTTC. Protein sequence: CASRGGLGTGLLEQYF.

The V gene is TRBV27, the J gene TRBJ2-6; a weak D match, TRBD1 (6 bases). CDR3 length: 14 residues. Germline V lookup: CDR1 MNHEY, CDR2 SMNVEV (reference sequence). Trimming took 6 bases from V and 1 from J, leaving 7 bases between them. CDR3: CASSQGSGANVLTF. CDR3 sequence (DNA): TGTGCCAGCAGCCAGGGGTCTGGGGCCAACGTCCTGACTTTC. Full variable domain (missing parts from reference TRBV27 and TRBJ2-6): EAQVTQNPRYLITVTGKKLTVTCSQNMNHEYMSWYRQDPGLGLRQIYYSMNVEVTDKGDVPEGYKVSRKEKRNFPLILESPSPNQTSLYFCASSQGSGANVLTFGAGSRLTVL.

V and J are TRBV7-9 and TRBJ2-5, with 9 bases that match TRBD2. V shed 5 bases, J shed 4 bases, and the junction held 11 bases outside the gene matches. The CDR3 is 16 residues long. CDR1 is SEHNR and CDR2 is FQNEAQ in the germline V gene (reference sequence). CDR3 sequence reads: CASSPSGGRGSETQYF. CDR3 DNA: TGTGCCAGCAGCCCCAGTGGCGGGAGGGGGTCAGAGACCCAGTACTTC.

This rearrangement joins TRBV28 to TRBJ2-1, with D possibly being TRBD1 (6 bases). V was cut by 5 bases and J by 7 bases, with 15 bases left in between. This CDR3 is 14 amino acids long. Germline V gene data show CDR1 as MDHEN and CDR2 as SYDVKM. The CDR3 nucleotides are TGTGCCAGCAGTCCCGGGACACCAAAGAATGAGCAGTTCTTC. As protein: CASSPGTPKNEQFF.